Included here is one TCR beta chain sequence, with context. This clone's antigen is unknown. There are no base qualities to consult, and no much larger clone falls within one base. Library preparation used RT-PCR. TCRdb names Illumina HiSeq 2500 as the instrument used. TCRdb reprocessing: public reads trimmed at Q25 with fastp, clones called with MiXCR, in-frame beta chains kept. Records with the same CDR3 protein are collapsed into one entry carrying the most frequent genes and DNA. This sample lists about 520,000 distinct CDR3 sequences; around 7.9% were detected once. In total, the top ten clones hold roughly 13% of the sample. The data stem from a study of response to subunit inactivated influenza vaccine (dated by TCRdb to about 2018). For the wider study: The study used deep quantitative T cell receptor repertoire profiling to track responses to a trivalent subunit inactivated influenza vaccine. On the study overall, not on this receptor specifically: The authors suggested that each seasonal influenza vaccination may recruit only a limited number of new T cells.

The germline V gene specifies LGHNA as CDR1 and YNFKEQ as CDR2. Trimming removed 0 bases from V and 5 bases from J; the gene matches leave 4 bases unexplained. There are 16 amino acids in the CDR3, from cysteine to phenylalanine inclusive. Kept here is only the CDR3 DNA, which spans 48 bases and is read in frame from base 1. Sequenced material: PBMCs from blood, taken around 25 months after vaccination. The sequence links TRBV4-2 to TRBJ2-1; 10 middle bases align to TRBD2. The receptor comes from a man in his fifties or sixties who received an inactivated influenza vaccine. Donor details come from another sample of the same person, matched by shared clones. DNA sequence: TGTGCCAGCAGCCAAGATAGGACTAGCGGTAACAATGAGCAGTTCTTC. The encoded protein is CASSQDRTSGNNEQFF.